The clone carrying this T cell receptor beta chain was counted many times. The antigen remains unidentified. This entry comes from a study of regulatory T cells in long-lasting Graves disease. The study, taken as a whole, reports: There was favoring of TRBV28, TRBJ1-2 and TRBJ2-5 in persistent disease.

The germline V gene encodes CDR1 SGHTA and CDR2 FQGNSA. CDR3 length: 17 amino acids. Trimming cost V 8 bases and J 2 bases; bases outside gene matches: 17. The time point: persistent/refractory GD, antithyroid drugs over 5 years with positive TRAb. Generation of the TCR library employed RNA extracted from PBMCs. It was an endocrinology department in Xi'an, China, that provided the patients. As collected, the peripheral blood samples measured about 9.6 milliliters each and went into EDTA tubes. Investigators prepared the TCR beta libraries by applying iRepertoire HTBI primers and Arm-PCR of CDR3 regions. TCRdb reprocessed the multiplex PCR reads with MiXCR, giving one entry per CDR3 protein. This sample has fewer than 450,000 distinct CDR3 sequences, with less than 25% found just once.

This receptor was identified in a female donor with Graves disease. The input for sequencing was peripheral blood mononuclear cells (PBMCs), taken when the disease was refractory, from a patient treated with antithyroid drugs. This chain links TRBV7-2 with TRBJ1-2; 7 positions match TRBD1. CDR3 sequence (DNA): TGTGCCAGCGACTTAACCTCAGGGGGAAATTCAAACTATGGCTACACCTTC. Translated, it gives CASDLTSGGNSNYGYTF. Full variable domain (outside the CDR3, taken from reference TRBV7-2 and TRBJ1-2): GAGVSQSPSNKVTEKGKDVELRCDPISGHTALYWYRQSLGQGLEFLIYFQGNSAPDKSGLPSDRFSAERTGGSVSTLTIQRTQQEDSAVYLCASDLTSGGNSNYGYTFGSGTRLTVV.